Listed here is a single T cell receptor (beta chain). As processed by the authors: Amplifying reference gene primers gave estimates of nucleated cell counts. The assay was immunoSEQ multiplex PCR, and TCRdb's table has in-frame clones only and misses some. Clone size and the V and J calls come from that table; the DNA yielded D and trimming. The table includes some 180,000 clones, about 75% detected once. The sample originates from a study of blood T cell repertoires in COVID-19. Study at large: Spain, Italy and the United States supplied samples that represented acute and convalescent COVID-19. PBMCs, B-cell-depleted T cells, or T cells provided the cDNA or gDNA that made up the material.

Trimming removed 3 bases from V and 0 bases from J; junction bases left unmatched: 1. Germline CDR1 is LNHDA and CDR2 is SQIVND (reference sequence). The CDR3 spans 16 residues. The sample consisted of peripheral blood. The V call is TRBV19, the J call TRBJ2-2, with 10 positions matching TRBD2. The receptor was isolated from a woman in her forties or fifties with active or convalescent COVID-19. For the CDR3, the DNA is TGTGCCAGTAGTATGGGACTAGCGCCGAACACCGGGGAGCTGTTTTTT. This translates into CASSMGLAPNTGELFF.